This TCR beta chain was identified in a study of blood T cell repertoires in COVID-19. Study at large: COVID-19 samples collected from the United States, Italy and Spain covered acute and convalescent phases. Nucleic acid was either cDNA or gDNA, and it came from T cells, B-cell-depleted T cells, or PBMCs.

In the study's own analysis: The assay estimated nucleated cells by amplifying reference gene primers. Sequenced by immunoSEQ multiplex PCR; TCRdb stores in-frame clones only, minus some. The V and J calls and clone size are taken from that table; D and trimming were inferred from the DNA. The sample records around 80,000 clones, 75% to 95% being singletons. The CDR3 spans 15 residues. The germline V gene encodes CDR1 KGHDR and CDR2 SFDVKD. The V and J ends lost 6 bases and 4 bases, in that order; junction bases with no gene match: 10. V usage is TRBV24-1 and J usage is TRBJ2-5, with 7 bases that match TRBD2. The TCR was taken from an elderly woman with acute or convalescent COVID-19. The sequenced material came from peripheral blood. This chain's CDR3 is CATSSSRLAVETQYF. The CDR3 DNA sequence: TGTGCCACCAGTAGTTCCCGACTAGCTGTAGAGACCCAGTACTTC.